This TCR beta chain was profiled in a study of cytomegalovirus exposure and HLA in healthy donors. The protocol was immunoSEQ multiplex PCR, while the TCRdb copy is restricted to in-frame clones and leaves out a portion. Of about 250,000 clones in the sample, 87% are singletons; the top ten hold around 13%. The CDR3 runs 13 residues. Per the germline V gene, CDR1 is LNHDA and CDR2 is SQIVND (reference sequence). The ends lost 4 bases at V and 4 bases at J; junction bases unmatched: 3. General study findings and limits: The study listed under 200 cytomegalovirus-associated TCR beta chains. Specific recognition of CMV antigens was confirmed in vitro for a few chains (all CMV-associated).

As to this clone: Its cognate antigen is unknown.

The sample consisted of PBMCs. The clonotype was recovered from a man aged 18 to 29 in good health and CMV-seropositive. The gene calls are TRBV19 and TRBJ2-7, with 8 bases aligning to TRBD2. The CDR3 coding sequence is TGTGCCAGTAGTACAACTAGCGGTTACGAGCAGTACTTC. Its protein is CASSTTSGYEQYF.